This entry concerns a single TCR beta chain. The antigen is not known. They ran version v3.0 of the immunoSEQ assay at survey level. Sequencing was intended to reach roughly 40,000-55,000 T-cell genomes per sample. TCRdb's table, derived via immunoSEQ multiplex PCR, lists solely in-frame clones and lacks some. The table records about 16,000 clones, roughly 94% of them present only once. The CDR3 has 14 amino acids. CDR1 is KGHSH, CDR2 LQKENI, per germline. V was trimmed by 2 bases and J by 6 bases, leaving 13 bases between them. This specimen comes from a study of long-term antiretroviral therapy in people with HIV. Study observations and caveats: Participants lacked recorded data on ART adherence, viral resistance or therapy changes. Whichever time point was examined, clones expanded before ART dominated the repertoire. The data indicate that diversity increased after ART but remained below transplant donor controls.

This TCR came from a woman aged 50 to 60 with HIV. The chain recombines TRBV18 with TRBJ1-2; no clear D. Sample: unsorted PBMCs, taken 6 to 6.5 years after starting antiretroviral therapy. CDR3 region: CASSPLMFGDGYTF. In nucleotides, the CDR3 is TGTGCCAGCTCACCATTAATGTTCGGTGATGGCTACACCTTC. The full variable domain, rest sourced from reference TRBV18 and TRBJ1-2, is NAGVMQNPRHLVRRRGQEARLRCSPMKGHSHVYWYRQLPEEGLKFMVYLQKENIIDESGMPKERFSAEFPKEGPSILRIQQVVRGDSAAYFCASSPLMFGDGYTFGSGTRLTVV.